This TCR beta chain stems from a study of graft-versus-host responses after intestinal transplantation. Looking at the study overall: Uniformly, recipients were administered anti-thymocyte globulin induction with subsequent tacrolimus and steroids for approximately 3 years.

The ends lost 3 bases at V and 8 bases at J; junction bases unmatched: 18. The CDR3 extends over 18 amino acids. Germline V gives CDR1 SEHNR, CDR2 FQNEAQ (reference sequence). Study results and limitations: Some GvH clones appeared in ileal mucosa or blood before recipient bone marrow.

Profiling relied on immunoSEQ multiplex PCR, and the TCRdb table lists in-frame clones only, not all of them. This table holds roughly 110,000 clones, 90% to 95% found once. This clone has a single count. What it recognizes is unknown. The sequence came from a human donor who was the organ donor for an intestinal transplant. The chain joins TRBV7-9 to TRBJ1-4, with TRBD1 matching over 7 bases. Sequencing used unstimulated CD8+ T cells sorted from spleen or lymph node cells, obtained before transplant. The CDR3 is CASSFSEWWDSRDEKLFF. The CDR3 DNA is TGTGCCAGCAGCTTCTCAGAATGGTGGGACAGTCGAGACGAAAAACTGTTTTTT.